This entry lists 9 T cell receptor beta chains sequenced from one sample in a study of blood T cell repertoires in COVID-19. Clones were sequenced by immunoSEQ multiplex PCR, and TCRdb holds only the in-frame ones, with some missing. The data contain about 160,000 clones, about four fifths of them seen just once; the ten biggest clones take up 8.1%. Sequencing used peripheral blood. These receptors were collected from a woman aged 55-69 years with COVID-19, enrolled during active disease.

The genes are TRBV5-1 and TRBJ2-4; D is possibly TRBD1 (6 bases). Trimming left V 4 bases short and J 2 bases short, with 16 bases between. The germline V gene has CDR1 SGHRS and CDR2 YFSETQ. This CDR3 is built from 16 residues. CDR3 loop: CASSPEGVGSKNIQYF. The DNA of the CDR3 is TGCGCCAGCAGCCCTGAGGGGGTCGGGTCCAAAAACATTCAGTACTTC.

This chain connects TRBV27 to TRBJ1-4; D uncertain. CDR3 length: 17 amino acids. Looked up from germline, CDR1 is MNHEY and CDR2 is SMNVEV (reference sequence). The V end was cut by 1 base, the J end by 3 bases, with 15 bases between. In nucleotides, the CDR3 is TGTGCCAGCAGTTTATATTACCCAATCTCGGCTAATGAAAAACTGTTTTTT. Its protein is CASSLYYPISANEKLFF.

Many counts were recorded for this clone. The chain links TRBV7-2 to TRBJ2-1; the match to TRBD2 covers 14 bases. V shed 3 bases and J 5 bases; nucleotides not matched to a gene: 9. Germline V gene lookup returns CDR1 SGHTA and CDR2 FQGNSA. The CDR3 consists of 18 residues. The CDR3 coding sequence is TGTGCCAGCAGCTTTTGGACTAGCGGGAGGATTGATCACAATGAGCAGTTCTTC. This translates into CASSFWTSGRIDHNEQFF.

The V call is TRBV12-2, the J call TRBJ1-1. TRBV12-2 is a listed pseudogene. This CDR3 has 17 residues. The CDR3 sequence is CASRLASRPRGATEAFF. Here the CDR3 DNA reads TGTGCAAGTCGCTTAGCGTCGAGACCCAGAGGTGCCACTGAAGCTTTCTTT.

V usage is TRBV28 and J usage is TRBJ2-7; D is unclear. Germline values: CDR1 MDHEN, CDR2 SYDVKM. V was cut by 2 bases and J by 5 bases, with 16 bases left in between. This CDR3 contains 15 residues. The CDR3, as DNA: TGTGCCAGCAGTTTAAGCCCGGTCCCCGGAGACGAGCAGTACTTC. Its protein product is CASSLSPVPGDEQYF.

The V call is TRBV27, the J call TRBJ1-2, with 10 bases aligning to TRBD1. Per the germline V gene, CDR1 is MNHEY and CDR2 is SMNVEV (reference sequence). The CDR3 covers 15 residues. The V gene end was trimmed by 5 bases and the J gene end by 6 bases; junction bases not matched to a gene: 9. The CDR3 DNA follows: TGTGCCAGCAGTGTCGGACAGGGGGTCTATAATGGCTACACCTTC. Amino acids: CASSVGQGVYNGYTF.

The chain links TRBV28 to TRBJ2-3; D is undetermined. V was clipped by 6 bases and J by 0 bases, with 4 bases between them. The germline CDR1 and CDR2 sequences are MDHEN and SYDVKM. The length of the CDR3 is 12 residues. CDR3 loop: CASSQSTDTQYF. The CDR3 nucleotides are TGTGCCAGCAGCCAAAGCACAGATACGCAGTATTTT.

This chain joins TRBV19 and TRBJ1-1; D unclear. CDR3 length: 13 amino acids. Trimming pared 3 bases from V and 1 base from J, leaving 6 bases between. From germline, CDR1 is LNHDA and CDR2 SQIVND (reference sequence). Here the CDR3 DNA reads TGTGCCAGTAGTATTGCCAGGAACACTGAAGCTTTCTTT. This sequence encodes CASSIARNTEAFF.

This rearrangement joins TRBV7-9 to TRBJ1-1; TRBD1 matches 10 bases. This CDR3 has 13 residues. The V segment lost 1 base and the J segment 9 bases; nucleotides outside the gene matches: 2. Germline V gene lookup returns CDR1 SEHNR and CDR2 FQNEAQ (reference sequence). As DNA, the CDR3 is TGTGCCAGCAGCTTAGAGGGACAGGGGAAAGCTTTCTTT. This gives the protein CASSLEGQGKAFF.